Listed here are 18 T cell receptor beta chains from one sample, sequenced in a study of T cells in Graves' hyperthyroidism and ophthalmopathy. Amplified TCR beta CDR3 regions derived from RNA transcripts. First-round RT-PCR with HTBI primers amplified the TCR CDR3 region. TCRdb called the multiplex PCR reads again in MiXCR, with one record for every CDR3 protein. The data show some 98,000 distinct CDR3 sequences, roughly 37% seen once. Material: peripheral blood or thyroid tissue (not recorded which). The receptors come from a woman aged 25 to 39 with Graves' hyperthyroidism.

At least ten counts were recorded for this clonotype. The V and J genes are TRBV7-3 and TRBJ1-1, with D uncertain. CDR3 length: 13 amino acids. The germline gives CDR1 SGHTA, CDR2 FQGTGA. V was shortened by 1 base and J by 4 bases, with 7 bases between the two germline ends. As DNA, the CDR3 is TGTGCCAGCAGCTTAAGAATGGGCACTGAAGCTTTCTTT. It is translated as CASSLRMGTEAFF.

The rearrangement links TRBV29-1 to TRBJ1-1, with D possibly matching TRBD1 (6 bases). Germline V gene data show CDR1 as SQVTM and CDR2 as ANQGSEA. V dropped 2 bases and J dropped 7 bases, with 11 bases sitting between them. The CDR3 totals 12 residues. The CDR3 DNA sequence: TGCAGCGTTGAATCGCCGGACAGTGAAGCTTTCTTT. This sequence encodes CSVESPDSEAFF.

The table lists this clonotype with a few counts. The chain uses TRBV12-3 or TRBV12-4 and TRBJ2-4, with D perhaps given as TRBD1 or TRBD2 (5 bases each). The CDR3 totals 12 residues. With 7 bases removed from V and 8 bases from J, the gap between germline ends came to 12 bases. The CDR3 DNA reads as TGTGCCAGCAATTTGGGGGAGCACATTCAGTACTTC. Its protein is CASNLGEHIQYF.

This chain uses TRBV15 with TRBJ2-7; TRBD1 matches at 8 bases. V shed 3 bases and J 2 bases; nucleotides not matched to a gene: 6. This CDR3 has 15 amino acids. Per germline, CDR1 LNHNV and CDR2 YYDKDF (reference sequence). The CDR3 here is CATSSGGTGPYEQYF. The CDR3 DNA reads as TGTGCCACCAGCAGTGGCGGGACAGGCCCCTACGAGCAGTACTTC.

This sequence joins TRBV11-2 and TRBJ1-5; TRBD1 agrees at 8 bases. This CDR3 contains 15 residues. The V and J ends lost 5 bases and 1 base, in that order; junction bases with no gene match: 4. Germline V gives CDR1 SGHAT, CDR2 FQNNGV. The CDR3 is CASSLRQGSNQPQHF. The DNA for the CDR3 is TGTGCCAGCAGCCTCCGACAGGGGAGCAATCAGCCCCAGCATTTT.

Only a few counts were recorded for this clonotype. The V gene is TRBV28, the J gene TRBJ1-4; 8 positions agree with TRBD1. CDR3 length: 12 amino acids. Germline values: CDR1 MDHEN, CDR2 SYDVKM. V lost 10 bases to trimming and J lost 7 bases; unmatched junction nucleotides: 5. CDR3 amino acids: CATGQGFEKLFF. The CDR3 DNA sequence: TGTGCCACCGGACAGGGTTTTGAAAAACTGTTTTTT.

The J gene is TRBJ2-5, the V gene TRBV30; D may be TRBD2 (6 bases). Germline V gene data show CDR1 as GTSNPN and CDR2 as SVGIG (reference sequence). V lost 2 bases and J 7 bases, leaving 11 bases between the germline ends. CDR3 length: 12 residues. The CDR3 coding sequence is TGTGCCTGGAGTTACGCGCGGGGGACCCAGTACTTC. Protein: CAWSYARGTQYF.

There are many counts of this clonotype. The V call is TRBV5-4, the J call TRBJ2-3; no clear D. The V gene lost 4 bases and the J gene lost 0 bases, with 15 bases spanning the gap. There are 16 residues in the CDR3. The germline gives CDR1 SGHNT, CDR2 YYREEE (reference sequence). As DNA, the CDR3 is TGTGCCAGCAGCCCCGGTGGATACCGGAGCACAGATACGCAGTATTTT. This encodes CASSPGGYRSTDTQYF.

This clonotype was detected many times. This chain joins TRBV6-6 and TRBJ1-5; no firm D call. The CDR3 covers 15 residues. Germline lookup yields CDR1 MNHNY and CDR2 SVGAGI (reference sequence). V was pared by 0 bases and J by 0 bases, with 6 bases between. The CDR3 reads CASSYSAYSNQPQHF. The CDR3, as DNA: TGTGCCAGCAGTTACTCCGCTTATAGCAATCAGCCCCAGCATTTT.

This clonotype was seen many times. The chain is built from TRBV28 and TRBJ1-2, with D perhaps TRBD1 (5 bases). Trimming shortened V by 4 bases and J by 2 bases, and 23 bases separated the two germline ends. Per germline, CDR1 MDHEN and CDR2 SYDVKM. The CDR3 is made up of 18 amino acids. The CDR3 loop is CASSSYSGRARGNYGYTF. In DNA, the CDR3 is TGTGCCAGCAGTTCCTATTCGGGACGGGCGCGGGGGAACTATGGCTACACCTTC.

V usage is TRBV10-3 and J usage is TRBJ1-5, with D possibly being TRBD1 (5 bases). CDR3 length equals 14 residues. Germline assignment: CDR1 ENHRY and CDR2 SYGVKD. V was cut by 2 bases and J by 1 base, with 6 bases left in between. The CDR3 reads CAISETGSNQPQHF. The CDR3 bases are TGTGCCATCAGTGAGACAGGAAGCAATCAGCCCCAGCATTTT.

This chain joins TRBV2 and TRBJ2-2; 9 bases are shared with TRBD1. In germline, CDR1 is SNHLY, CDR2 FYNNEI. The trim removed 6 bases at V and 6 bases at J, leaving 8 bases unmatched. The length of the CDR3 is 15 residues. CDR3 sequence reads: CASRAGTGYAGELFF. The CDR3 bases are TGTGCCAGCAGGGCCGGGACAGGGTACGCCGGGGAGCTGTTTTTT.

CDR3 in amino acids: CASSRFGQPLNEKLFF. The CDR3 nucleotides are TGTGCCAGCAGCCGCTTCGGACAGCCCCTAAATGAAAAACTGTTTTTT. The chain combines TRBV13 with TRBJ1-4, with D perhaps TRBD1 (6 bases). Trimming cost V 5 bases and J 5 bases, with 18 bases left between them. Germline assignment: CDR1 PRHDT and CDR2 FYEKMQ (reference sequence). The CDR3 has 16 amino acids.

The CDR3 loop is CASRYDSGPYEQYF. CDR3 in DNA: TGCGCCAGCAGATACGATAGCGGTCCCTACGAGCAGTACTTC. The gene calls are TRBV5-1 and TRBJ2-7; weak D call: TRBD2 (6 bases). The CDR3 is 14 residues long. In germline, CDR1 is SGHRS, CDR2 YFSETQ. The V gene lost 5 bases and the J gene lost 2 bases, with 14 bases spanning the gap.

This clonotype was counted at least ten times. At one of its ends the junction is not consistent with the germline gene, which may arise from a read error. The gene calls are TRBV7-9 and TRBJ2-7, with D hard to call. CDR3 size: 12 residues. In germline, CDR1 is SEHNR, CDR2 FQNEAQ (reference sequence). The CDR3 nucleotides are TGTGCCAGCAGTTTAGGTACCTACGAGCAGTACTTC. Translating gives CASSLGTYEQYF.

In its sample, this clonotype was seen many times. The chain links TRBV2 to TRBJ2-7; a weak D match, TRBD2 (6 bases). The CDR3 totals 13 residues. Looked up from germline, CDR1 is SNHLY and CDR2 is FYNNEI. V was cut by 6 bases and J by 2 bases, with 11 bases left in between. CDR3 coding DNA: TGTGCCAGCAGATTAGCGGAAACCTACGAGCAGTACTTC. This encodes CASRLAETYEQYF.

This clonotype is medium-sized (0.01 to 0.1%). The chain couples TRBV10-3 to TRBJ2-7; D gene unclear. This CDR3 comprises 13 residues. The V and J ends lost 4 bases and 6 bases respectively, with 13 bases between them. Germline V gene lookup returns CDR1 ENHRY and CDR2 SYGVKD. The CDR3 here is CAISAEAPIEQYF. The CDR3 bases are TGTGCCATCAGTGCTGAGGCTCCGATCGAGCAGTACTTC.

At least ten counts were recorded for this clonotype. The gene calls are TRBV7-2 and TRBJ1-3; a possible D gene is TRBD1 (5 bases). Trimming left V 3 bases short and J 4 bases short, with 13 bases between. The germline V gene encodes CDR1 SGHTA and CDR2 FQGNSA. This CDR3 is built from 15 residues. CDR3 protein: CASSFARVTGNTIYF. CDR3 bases: TGTGCCAGCAGCTTTGCCAGGGTAACAGGAAACACCATATATTTT.